This is a list of T cell receptor beta chains from one sample in a study of PD-1 blockade in classical Hodgkin lymphoma. The repertoire was sequenced with immunoSEQ multiplex PCR; TCRdb's copy has only in-frame clones and lacks some. The profile shows tens of thousands of clones, 89% of them singletons. Material: peripheral blood mononuclear cells (PBMCs), obtained before the second cycle of nivolumab. The receptors here all came from a human donor with classical Hodgkin lymphoma. The CDR3 runs from the conserved cysteine through the conserved F or W. The D gene is left open where the match is weak. A clone size is listed for some rows: how often the clone was seen (once, few, many), or a class if it is expanded.

clone_size: NA
d_call: NA
v_call: TRBV11-1
j_call: TRBJ2-7
cdr3_aa: CASSELTGSSYEQYF
cdr3_nt: TGTGCCAGCAGCGAATTGACGGGGAGCTCCTACGAGCAGTACTTC

clone_size: NA
d_call: NA
v_call: TRBV7-8
j_call: TRBJ1-2
cdr3_aa: CASSSSGTSFSTF
cdr3_nt: TGTGCCAGCAGCTCCTCCGGGACATCTTTTTCGACCTTC

clone_size: NA
d_call: NA
v_call: TRBV9
j_call: TRBJ2-3
cdr3_aa: CASSVGRGTDTQYF
cdr3_nt: TGTGCCAGCAGCGTAGGCCGGGGCACAGATACGCAGTATTTT

clone_size: NA
d_call: NA
v_call: TRBV11-2
j_call: TRBJ2-2
cdr3_aa: CASSQARTYTGELFF
cdr3_nt: TGTGCCAGCAGCCAAGCCCGCACATACACCGGGGAGCTGTTTTTT

clone_size: NA
d_call: NA
v_call: TRBV4-3
j_call: TRBJ2-1
cdr3_aa: CASSQYNEQFF
cdr3_nt: TGCGCCAGCAGCCAATACAATGAGCAGTTCTTC

clone_size: NA
d_call: TRBD1
v_call: TRBV9
j_call: TRBJ1-5
cdr3_aa: CASSVRTGGRQPQHF
cdr3_nt: TGTGCCAGCAGCGTAAGGACAGGGGGCAGACAGCCCCAGCATTTT

clone_size: NA
d_call: NA
v_call: TRBV11-2
j_call: TRBJ2-2
cdr3_aa: CASRLFYVSSNTGELFF
cdr3_nt: TGTGCCAGCAGGTTATTCTACGTAAGCTCGAACACCGGGGAGCTGTTTTTT

clone_size: NA
d_call: NA
v_call: TRBV5-1
j_call: TRBJ2-7
cdr3_aa: CASSLAGGEFPYEQYF
cdr3_nt: TGCGCCAGCAGCTTGGCCGGTGGGGAATTTCCCTACGAGCAGTACTTC

clone_size: NA
d_call: TRBD2
v_call: TRBV5-1
j_call: TRBJ2-3
cdr3_aa: CASSPYGAGGPDTQYF
cdr3_nt: TGCGCCAGCAGCCCGTATGGAGCGGGAGGCCCAGATACGCAGTATTTT

clone_size: NA
d_call: NA
v_call: TRBV9
j_call: TRBJ2-5
cdr3_aa: CASSVVARGETQYF
cdr3_nt: TGTGCCAGCAGCGTAGTCGCACGGGGAGAGACCCAGTACTTC

clone_size: once
d_call: TRBD1
v_call: TRBV19
j_call: TRBJ2-2
cdr3_aa: CASRTWAIGTGNTGELFF
cdr3_nt: TGTGCCAGTAGAACGTGGGCGATCGGGACAGGGAACACCGGGGAGCTGTTTTTT

clone_size: NA
d_call: NA
v_call: TRBV5-1
j_call: TRBJ2-1
cdr3_aa: CASSLAGGWNEQFF
cdr3_nt: TGCGCCAGCAGCTTGGCCGGGGGTTGGAATGAGCAGTTCTTC

clone_size: once
d_call: NA
v_call: TRBV27
j_call: TRBJ2-1
cdr3_aa: CASRNVPTSRFSSYNEQFF
cdr3_nt: TGTGCCAGCAGGAACGTTCCGACCTCCCGATTTAGCTCCTACAATGAGCAGTTCTTC

clone_size: NA
d_call: NA
v_call: TRBV5-1
j_call: TRBJ2-6
cdr3_aa: CASGMSGANVLTF
cdr3_nt: TGCGCCAGCGGTATGTCTGGGGCCAACGTCCTGACTTTC

clone_size: NA
d_call: NA
v_call: TRBV28
j_call: TRBJ2-2
cdr3_aa: CASSPYRSTGELFF
cdr3_nt: TGTGCCAGCAGTCCTTACCGAAGCACCGGGGAGCTGTTTTTT

clone_size: few
d_call: NA
v_call: TRBV4-1
j_call: TRBJ2-7
cdr3_aa: CASSQRAEGYEQYF
cdr3_nt: TGCGCCAGCAGCCAAAGGGCAGAGGGCTACGAGCAGTACTTC

clone_size: NA
d_call: NA
v_call: TRBV27
j_call: TRBJ2-1
cdr3_aa: CASSLLGYEQFF
cdr3_nt: TGTGCCAGCAGTTTATTAGGGTATGAGCAGTTCTTC

clone_size: NA
d_call: NA
v_call: TRBV19
j_call: TRBJ1-5
cdr3_aa: CASSNGRVRHF
cdr3_nt: TGTGCCAGTAGTAACGGCCGAGTGAGGCATTTT

clone_size: NA
d_call: NA
v_call: TRBV7-2
j_call: TRBJ2-1
cdr3_aa: CASSLDGIDSYNEQFF
cdr3_nt: TGTGCCAGCAGCTTAGACGGGATCGACTCCTACAATGAGCAGTTCTTC

clone_size: NA
d_call: TRBD2
v_call: TRBV29-1
j_call: TRBJ2-1
cdr3_aa: CSVEGWLAGGSEYNEQFF
cdr3_nt: TGCAGCGTTGAAGGATGGCTAGCGGGAGGTTCGGAATACAATGAGCAGTTCTTC

clone_size: NA
d_call: NA
v_call: TRBV14
j_call: TRBJ2-3
cdr3_aa: CASSPGSFGTDTQYF
cdr3_nt: TGTGCCAGCAGCCCAGGGTCTTTTGGCACAGATACGCAGTATTTT

clone_size: NA
d_call: NA
v_call: TRBV5-4
j_call: TRBJ2-1
cdr3_aa: CASSLDANEQFF
cdr3_nt: TGTGCCAGCAGCTTGGACGCCAATGAGCAGTTCTTC

clone_size: NA
d_call: TRBD2
v_call: TRBV11-2
j_call: TRBJ2-7
cdr3_aa: CASSLPGLAGGEQYF
cdr3_nt: TGTGCCAGCAGCTTACCGGGACTAGCGGGAGGTGAGCAGTACTTC

clone_size: NA
d_call: NA
v_call: TRBV1
j_call: TRBJ2-5
cdr3_aa: CTSSQVGGTRSLKTSGEETQYF
cdr3_nt: TGCACCAGCAGCCAAGTCGGGGGAACAAGATCCCTAAAGACTAGCGGGGAAGAGACCCAGTACTTC

clone_size: NA
d_call: NA
v_call: TRBV5-1
j_call: TRBJ2-2
cdr3_aa: CASRGEPNTGELFF
cdr3_nt: TGCGCCAGCAGGGGAGAACCGAACACCGGGGAGCTGTTTTTT

clone_size: NA
d_call: NA
v_call: TRBV25-1
j_call: TRBJ2-2
cdr3_aa: CASSVGGELFF
cdr3_nt: TGTGCCAGCAGTGTTGGGGGGGAGCTGTTTTTT